This paragraph reports one T cell receptor beta chain. Indicated treatment: randomized to nivolumab then ipilimumab (arm A) or the reverse (arm B). This sample is drawn from a study of sequential checkpoint blockade in melanoma. TCRdb's copy holds only in-frame clones and misses some; the assay was immunoSEQ multiplex PCR. The sample has about 28,000 clones, 70% to 90% seen once. Trimming took 8 bases from V and 4 from J, leaving 12 bases between them. The CDR3 runs 13 residues. Germline V gene sequence: CDR1 LNHDA, CDR2 SQIVND (reference sequence). This receptor was obtained from a human donor with melanoma. This specimen consisted of CD8+ T cells sorted from blood (inferred from file names), obtained from a patient given nivolumab and ipilimumab in sequence. This chain uses TRBV19 with TRBJ1-5, with D tentatively TRBD1 (6 bases). The CDR3 nucleotides are TGTGCCAGTCACGGACAGAATAATCAGCCCCAGCATTTT. It translates to CASHGQNNQPQHF.